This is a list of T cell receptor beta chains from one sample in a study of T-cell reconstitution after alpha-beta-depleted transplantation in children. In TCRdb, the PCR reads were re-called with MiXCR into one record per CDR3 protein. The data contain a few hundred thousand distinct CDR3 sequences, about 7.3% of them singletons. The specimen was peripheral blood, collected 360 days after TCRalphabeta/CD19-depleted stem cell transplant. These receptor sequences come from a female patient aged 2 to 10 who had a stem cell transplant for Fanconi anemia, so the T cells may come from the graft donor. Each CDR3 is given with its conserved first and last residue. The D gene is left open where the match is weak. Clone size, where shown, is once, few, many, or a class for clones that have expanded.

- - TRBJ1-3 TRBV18 CASSPVTHSSGNTIYF TGTGCCAGCTCACCAGTGACACACAGCTCTGGAAACACCATATATTTT
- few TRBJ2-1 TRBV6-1 CASSEPPFSYNEQFF TGTGCCAGCAGTGAACCCCCATTCTCCTACAATGAGCAGTTCTTC
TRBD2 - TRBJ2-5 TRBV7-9 CASSLSRWGGQETQYF TGTGCCAGCAGCTTAAGCCGGTGGGGGGGACAAGAGACCCAGTACTTC
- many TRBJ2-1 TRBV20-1 CSARGLSSSYNEQFF TGCAGTGCTAGGGGACTGTCTAGCTCCTACAATGAGCAGTTCTTC
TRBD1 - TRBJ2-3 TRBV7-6 CASSLGAGGPPDTQYF TGTGCCAGCAGCTTAGGCGCAGGGGGCCCTCCAGATACGCAGTATTTT
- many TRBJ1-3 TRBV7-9 CASSRTDSGNTIYF TGTGCCAGCAGCCGAACAGACTCTGGAAACACCATATATTTT
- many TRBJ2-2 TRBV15 CATSRDLDSGNTGELFF TGTGCCACCAGCAGAGATTTGGATAGCGGAAACACCGGGGAGCTGTTTTTT
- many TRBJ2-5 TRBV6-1 CASSDRETQYF TGTGCCAGCAGTGACAGGGAGACCCAGTACTTC
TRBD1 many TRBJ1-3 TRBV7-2 CASSSDRVPGNTIYF TGTGCCAGCAGCTCAGACAGGGTACCTGGAAACACCATATATTTT
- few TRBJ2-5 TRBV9 CASSVGSARETQYF TGTGCCAGCAGCGTAGGAAGTGCCCGGGAGACCCAGTACTTC
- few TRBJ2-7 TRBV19 CASSLGHGYEQYF TGTGCCAGTAGTCTCGGACACGGCTACGAGCAGTACTTC
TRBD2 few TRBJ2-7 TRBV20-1 CSAWGAQAGGSYEQYF TGCAGTGCTTGGGGGGCTCAGGCGGGAGGGTCCTACGAGCAGTACTTC
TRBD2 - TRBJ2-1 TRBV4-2 CASSQVLAGGMDEQFF TGTGCCAGCAGCCAAGTCCTAGCGGGAGGAATGGATGAGCAGTTCTTC
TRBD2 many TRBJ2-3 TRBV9 CASSEGTSGGPTDTQYF TGTGCCAGCAGCGAGGGGACTAGCGGGGGACCTACAGATACGCAGTATTTT
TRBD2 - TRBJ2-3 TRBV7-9 CASSLAPKREWTDTQYF TGTGCCAGCAGCTTAGCTCCAAAGCGGGAGTGGACAGATACGCAGTATTTT
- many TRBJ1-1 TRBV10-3 CAISSISSAFF TGTGCCATCTCTAGTATATCATCGGCTTTCTTT
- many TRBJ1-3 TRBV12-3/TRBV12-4 CASSLVLSQFSSGNTIYF TGTGCCAGCAGTTTAGTCCTGTCACAGTTCAGCTCTGGAAACACCATATATTTT
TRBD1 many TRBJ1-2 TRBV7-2 CASSPSGGTNYGYTF TGTGCCAGCAGCCCATCAGGGGGAACTAACTATGGCTACACCTTC
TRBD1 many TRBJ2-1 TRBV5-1 CASIGTGYNEQFF TGCGCCAGCATAGGGACAGGCTACAATGAGCAGTTCTTC
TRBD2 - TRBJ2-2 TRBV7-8 CASSLASLGGGATGELFF TGTGCCAGCAGCTTAGCGTCCCTGGGCGGGGGGGCCACCGGGGAGCTGTTTTTT
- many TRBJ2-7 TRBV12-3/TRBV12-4 CASSLLARSYEQYF TGTGCCAGCAGTTTATTGGCCCGCTCCTACGAGCAGTACTTC
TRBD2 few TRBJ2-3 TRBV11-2 CASSFGAGTTDTQYF TGTGCCAGCAGCTTTGGAGCGGGGACCACAGATACGCAGTATTTT
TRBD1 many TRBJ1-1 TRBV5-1 CASSFKQGRDTEAFF TGCGCCAGCAGCTTCAAACAGGGGAGGGACACTGAAGCTTTCTTT
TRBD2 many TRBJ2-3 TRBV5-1 CASSTSGRASTDTQYF TGCGCCAGCAGCACTAGCGGGAGGGCCTCCACAGATACGCAGTATTTT
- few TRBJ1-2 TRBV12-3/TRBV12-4 CASGGTGLEGYTF TGTGCCAGCGGAGGAACAGGGTTGGAAGGCTACACCTTC
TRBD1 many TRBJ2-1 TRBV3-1 CASSATSTGLRFF TGTGCCAGCAGCGCCACGTCGACAGGGCTTCGGTTCTTC
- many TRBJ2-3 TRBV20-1 CSARDPADTQYF TGCAGTGCTAGAGACCCGGCAGATACGCAGTATTTT
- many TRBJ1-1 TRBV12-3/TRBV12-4 CASTGRVDTEAFF TGTGCCAGCACAGGGAGAGTCGACACTGAAGCTTTCTTT
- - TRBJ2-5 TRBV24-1 CATSDSGVQETQYF TGTGCCACCAGTGATTCAGGAGTCCAAGAGACCCAGTACTTC
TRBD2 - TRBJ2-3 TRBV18 CASSPGASGGDTQYF TGTGCCAGCTCGCCAGGTGCTAGCGGGGGAGATACGCAGTATTTT
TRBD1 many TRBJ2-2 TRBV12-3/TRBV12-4 CASSLSTGSGELFF TGTGCCAGCAGTTTATCGACAGGGTCCGGGGAGCTGTTTTTT
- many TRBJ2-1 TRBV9 CASSANPGSYNEQFF TGTGCCAGCAGCGCCAACCCTGGCTCCTACAATGAGCAGTTCTTC
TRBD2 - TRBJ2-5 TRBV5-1 CASSQSGLAGGETQYF TGCGCCAGCAGCCAATCTGGACTAGCGGGAGGCGAGACCCAGTACTTC
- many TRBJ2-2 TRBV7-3 CASSLFHSGGQITNTGELFF TGTGCCAGCAGCTTATTCCATTCGGGGGGACAGATTACAAACACCGGGGAGCTGTTTTTT
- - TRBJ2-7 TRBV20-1 CSARDRARYYEQYF TGCAGTGCTAGAGATCGAGCCAGGTACTACGAGCAGTACTTC
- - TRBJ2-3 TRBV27 CASSLGRTSTDTQYF TGTGCCAGCAGTTTGGGACGGACTAGCACAGATACGCAGTATTTT
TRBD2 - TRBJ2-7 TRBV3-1 CASSRAGGLADPAGYEQYF TGTGCCAGCAGCCGCGCAGGTGGACTAGCGGACCCGGCTGGGTACGAGCAGTACTTC